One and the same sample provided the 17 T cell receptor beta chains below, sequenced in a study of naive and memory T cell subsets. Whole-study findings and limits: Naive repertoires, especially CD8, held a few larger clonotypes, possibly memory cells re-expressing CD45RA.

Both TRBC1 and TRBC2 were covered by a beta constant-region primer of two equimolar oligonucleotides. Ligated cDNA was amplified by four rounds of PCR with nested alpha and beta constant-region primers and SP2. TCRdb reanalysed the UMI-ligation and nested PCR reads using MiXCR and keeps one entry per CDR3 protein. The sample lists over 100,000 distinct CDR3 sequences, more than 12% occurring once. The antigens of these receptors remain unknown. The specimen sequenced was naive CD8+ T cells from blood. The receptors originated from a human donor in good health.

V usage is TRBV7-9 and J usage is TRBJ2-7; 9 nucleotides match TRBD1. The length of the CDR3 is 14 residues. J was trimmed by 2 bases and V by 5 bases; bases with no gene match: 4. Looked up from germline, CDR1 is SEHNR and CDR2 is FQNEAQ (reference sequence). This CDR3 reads CASSVDRGTYEQYF. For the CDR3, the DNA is TGTGCCAGCAGCGTCGACAGGGGGACCTACGAGCAGTACTTC.

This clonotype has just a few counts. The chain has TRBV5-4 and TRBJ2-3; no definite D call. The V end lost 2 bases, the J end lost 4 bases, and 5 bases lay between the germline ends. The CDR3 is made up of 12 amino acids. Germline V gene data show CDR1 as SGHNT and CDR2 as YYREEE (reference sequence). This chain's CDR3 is CASSFSPDTQYF. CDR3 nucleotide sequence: TGTGCCAGCAGCTTTTCCCCAGATACGCAGTATTTT.

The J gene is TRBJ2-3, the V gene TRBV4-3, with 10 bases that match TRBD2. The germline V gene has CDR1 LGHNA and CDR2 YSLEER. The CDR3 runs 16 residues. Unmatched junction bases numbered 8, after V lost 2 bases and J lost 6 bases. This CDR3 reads CASSQRTSGLMDTQYF. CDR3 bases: TGCGCCAGCAGCCAACGGACTAGCGGATTGATGGATACGCAGTATTTT.

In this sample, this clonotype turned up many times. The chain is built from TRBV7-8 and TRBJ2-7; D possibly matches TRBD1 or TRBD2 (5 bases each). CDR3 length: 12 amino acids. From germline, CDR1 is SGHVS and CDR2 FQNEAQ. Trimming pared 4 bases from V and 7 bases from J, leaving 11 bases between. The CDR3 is CASSWDGLEQYF. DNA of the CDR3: TGTGCCAGCAGCTGGGACGGCCTAGAGCAGTACTTC.

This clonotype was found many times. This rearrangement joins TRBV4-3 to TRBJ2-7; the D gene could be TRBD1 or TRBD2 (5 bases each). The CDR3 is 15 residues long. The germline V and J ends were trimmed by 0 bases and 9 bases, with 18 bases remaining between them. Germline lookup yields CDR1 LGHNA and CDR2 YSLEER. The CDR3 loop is CASSQDYEGRGGQYF. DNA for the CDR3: TGCGCCAGCAGCCAAGACTACGAGGGAAGGGGTGGGCAGTACTTC.

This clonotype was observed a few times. The CDR3 region is CAIFGTGRNEQYF. CDR3 DNA: TGTGCCATTTTCGGGACAGGGAGGAACGAGCAGTACTTC. The chain recombines TRBV10-3 with TRBJ2-7; TRBD1 agrees at 9 bases. Germline V CDR1 and CDR2: ENHRY, SYGVKD. The junction had 8 bases not matched to a gene; V was cut back by 9 bases and J by 5 bases. The CDR3 has 13 residues.

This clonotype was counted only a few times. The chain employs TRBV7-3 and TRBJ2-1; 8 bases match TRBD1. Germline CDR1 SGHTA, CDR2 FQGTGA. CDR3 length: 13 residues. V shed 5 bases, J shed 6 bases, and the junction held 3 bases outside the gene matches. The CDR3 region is CASSPDRGNEQFF. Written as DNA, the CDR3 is TGTGCCAGCAGCCCCGACAGGGGCAATGAGCAGTTCTTC.

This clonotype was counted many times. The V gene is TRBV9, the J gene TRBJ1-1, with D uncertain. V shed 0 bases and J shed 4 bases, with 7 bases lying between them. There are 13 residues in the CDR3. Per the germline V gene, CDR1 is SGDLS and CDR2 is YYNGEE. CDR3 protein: CASSVGQVTEAFF. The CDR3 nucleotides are TGTGCCAGCAGCGTAGGTCAAGTCACTGAAGCTTTCTTT.

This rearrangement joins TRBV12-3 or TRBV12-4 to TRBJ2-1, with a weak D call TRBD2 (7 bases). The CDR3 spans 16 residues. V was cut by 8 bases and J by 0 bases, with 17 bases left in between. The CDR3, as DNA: TGTGCCAGCGGGAGTAGAGGGGGGGGCTCCTACAATGAGCAGTTCTTC. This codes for CASGSRGGGSYNEQFF.

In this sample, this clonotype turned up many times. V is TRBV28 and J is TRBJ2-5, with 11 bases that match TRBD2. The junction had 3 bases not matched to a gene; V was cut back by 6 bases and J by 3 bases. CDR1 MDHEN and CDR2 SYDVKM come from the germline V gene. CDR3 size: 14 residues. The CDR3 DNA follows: TGTGCCAGCAGCCTAGCGGGGGGAGAAGAGACCCAGTACTTC. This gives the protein CASSLAGGEETQYF.

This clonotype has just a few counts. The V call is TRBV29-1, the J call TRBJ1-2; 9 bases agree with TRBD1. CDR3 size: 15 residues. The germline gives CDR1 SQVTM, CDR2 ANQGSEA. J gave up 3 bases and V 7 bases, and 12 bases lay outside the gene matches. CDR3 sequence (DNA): TGCAGCGGGGGAACCGGGACAGGGAGGGACTATGGCTACACCTTC. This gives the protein CSGGTGTGRDYGYTF.

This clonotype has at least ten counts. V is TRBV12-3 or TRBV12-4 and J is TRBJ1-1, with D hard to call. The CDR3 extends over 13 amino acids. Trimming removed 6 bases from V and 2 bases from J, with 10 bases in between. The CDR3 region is CASSPTPNTEAFF. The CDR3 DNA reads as TGTGCCAGCAGCCCGACACCAAACACTGAAGCTTTCTTT.

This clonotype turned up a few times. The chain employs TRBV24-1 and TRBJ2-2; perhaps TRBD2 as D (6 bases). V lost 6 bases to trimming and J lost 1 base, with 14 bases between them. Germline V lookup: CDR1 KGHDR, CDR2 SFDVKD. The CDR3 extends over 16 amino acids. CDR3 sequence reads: CATSPGEVRNTGELFF. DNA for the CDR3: TGTGCCACCAGTCCGGGGGAGGTGAGGAACACCGGGGAGCTGTTTTTT.

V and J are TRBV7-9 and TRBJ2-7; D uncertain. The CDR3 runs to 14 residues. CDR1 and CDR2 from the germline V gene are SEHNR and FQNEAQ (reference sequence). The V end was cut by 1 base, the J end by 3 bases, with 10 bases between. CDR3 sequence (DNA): TGTGCCAGCAGCTTAGTCATTTCCAACTACGAGCAGTACTTC. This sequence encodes CASSLVISNYEQYF.

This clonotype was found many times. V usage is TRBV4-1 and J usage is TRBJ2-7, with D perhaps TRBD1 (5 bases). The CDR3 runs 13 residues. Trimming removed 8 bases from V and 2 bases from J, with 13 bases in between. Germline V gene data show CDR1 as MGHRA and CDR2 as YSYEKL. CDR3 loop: CASRPTDTYEQYF. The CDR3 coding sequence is TGCGCCAGCCGACCGACAGACACCTACGAGCAGTACTTC.

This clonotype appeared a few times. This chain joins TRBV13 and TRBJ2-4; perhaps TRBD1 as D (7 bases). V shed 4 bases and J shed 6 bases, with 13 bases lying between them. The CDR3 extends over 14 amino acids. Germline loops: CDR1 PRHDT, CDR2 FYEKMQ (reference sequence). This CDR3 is CASSSGDRVNIQYF. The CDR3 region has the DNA TGTGCCAGCAGCTCGGGGGACAGAGTAAACATTCAGTACTTC.

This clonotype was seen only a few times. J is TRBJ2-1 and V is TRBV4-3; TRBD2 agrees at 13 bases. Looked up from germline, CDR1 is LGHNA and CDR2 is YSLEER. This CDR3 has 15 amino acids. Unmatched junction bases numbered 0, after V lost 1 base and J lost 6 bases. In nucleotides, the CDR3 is TGCGCCAGCAGCCAAGGACTAGCGGGGGGCAATGAGCAGTTCTTC. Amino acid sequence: CASSQGLAGGNEQFF.